Sequencing of this TCR beta chain was carried out in a study of cytomegalovirus exposure and HLA in healthy donors (dated by TCRdb to about 2017). The study in broad terms: According to an earlier analysis of a few hundred of the donors, about 180 million T cells yielded roughly 110 million unique TCR beta sequences and approximately 300 Gb of sequence data. A later genetic analysis took genome-wide SNP genotypes for about 55% of the 666 donors and used that subset as a discovery cohort. HLA typing included class I and class II loci at four-digit resolution. The T cell repertoires of under 750 subjects were profiled by immunosequencing and related to cytomegalovirus serostatus. Every repertoire in the discovery cohort had been generated on one and the same sequencing platform. Besides the first cohort of more than 650 subjects, a separate validation cohort made up of 120 different subjects was used. In the later analysis, no new phenotypic data were used to find candidate immune exposures; instead, reliance was placed on TCR beta sequences and their occurrence across donors. An earlier analysis of several hundred of the donors applied high-throughput TCR beta sequencing to assess whether each TCR beta V gene segment acted as functional or pseudogenic. A few DR-DQ haplotypes were handled as single units for association and clustering because linkage in the cohort was strong. The study combined high-throughput TCR immunosequencing, statistical association of individual TCRs with disease status, and machine learning to predict cytomegalovirus infection status. Around 320 gigabases of sequencing data and approximately 93 million unique TCR sequences were included in an early release covering over 600 HLA-typed donors. Of the approximately 400 genotyped donors, 75% to 85% were placed in the genetic ancestry cluster associated with self-reported Caucasian donors. Donor age, sex, ethnicity and CMV serostatus were compiled alongside the repertoire data. The study aimed to test whether signatures of past pathogen exposure could be identified by cataloging public T cell receptors. The number of donors typed differed by locus, with about 629-640 for A, B, C, DRB1 and DQB1, 522 for DQA1, 600 to 610 for DPA1, and around 430 for DPB1. On average, around 200,000 unique TCR beta nucleotide sequences were sequenced per donor among 398 genotyped donors of the cohort, with roughly 18% of those sequences being non-productive. In a later analysis, previously published TCR beta repertoires from about 670 donors were re-analyzed and high-resolution HLA genotyping was added so that TCR occurrence patterns could be studied. What the authors observed across the whole study: A later genetic analysis reported fewer N-insertions in productive TCRs among donors in an Asian-associated ancestry cluster than the roughly 650-donor mean. Correlated functional status among segregating V segments might reflect linkage disequilibrium, but an unknown experimental factor could not be ruled out. For the cohort, immune exposure information was limited to CMV serostatus. The authors suggested that the approach could potentially be extended to other disease states and immunological phenotypes. The earlier analysis of about 600 of the donors excluded some 16 rarely observed V segments, including chromosome 9 orphons, because counts were too low. A total of 150 or so TCR beta chains were listed by the study as associated with cytomegalovirus. Only TCR beta chains were sequenced in this cohort, and the absence of alpha or paired-chain data limited detectable features. Because the 87-base-pair reads could not distinguish some IMGT-functional V segments, including TRBV6-2 and TRBV6-3, those segments were excluded. In a later analysis, TCR association rates were found to vary across HLA loci, with the most associated TCRs seen for DRB1 alleles and the fewest for HLA-C alleles. Sequencing depth was assumed to be roughly uniform across donors in the presence/absence analyses, though that assumption may not hold. A few of the identified cytomegalovirus-associated TCR beta chains were confirmed in vitro to be specific for cytomegalovirus antigens. Because some donors lacked HLA typing at each locus, the association tests relied only on the typed subset. A further reported finding was that TCR beta sequences accurately predicted the HLA-A and HLA-B alleles for most subjects in the first cohort. A cluster of highly shared sequence variants was judged likely to represent a technical artifact of the sequencing pipeline. The classifier was reported to diagnose cytomegalovirus status with high specificity and sensitivity in both the original and validation cohorts. An association between a missense DCLRE1C variant and V-gene and J-gene trimming of TCR beta chains was found in a later genetic analysis and replicated in an independent cohort. Specific HLA alleles were associated with 15,000 to 20,000 TCR beta sequences at a false discovery rate of 0.05 in a later analysis. In a later analysis, most CMV-associated TCR beta chains were found to appear HLA-restricted, with HLA associations seemingly driven largely by CMV exposure. When HLA alleles, especially DR and DQ, strongly co-occurred, attributing TCR associations to individual alleles was difficult. According to a later analysis, parvovirus B19, influenza, CMV and Epstein-Barr virus appeared linked to several top co-occurrence clusters. In an earlier analysis of approximately 590 of the donors, most TCR beta V segments appeared in productive rearrangements about 87% or about 30% of the time, broadly matching IMGT annotations. In a later analysis, HLA-associated TCR beta chains showed more clonal expansion and lower generation probabilities than non-associated chains that were equally common. Most TCR sequences were seen in very few donors, while some public TCRs were found in many individuals.

The library was generated by the immunoSEQ multiplex PCR assay. For the multiplex PCR, a mixture combining 60 forward primers for TCR Vbeta segments and 13 reverse primers for TCR Jbeta segments was used. The CDR3 region of rearranged TCR beta genes was amplified from genomic DNA by a multiplex PCR assay. Amplified TCR beta libraries were sequenced as 87-base-pair reads on the Illumina HiSeq System. As for the original processing: Across the 670 or so repertoires, a later analysis counted some 80 million unique TCR beta chains, roughly 11 million of which were shared by at least two donors. To remove PCR and sequencing errors, raw reads were error-corrected and collapsed into unique sequences using a nearest-neighbor algorithm that merged closely related sequences. CDR3 sequences were aligned to IMGT reference sequences to assign V, D and J gene segments. Each retained sequence needed at least a six-nucleotide match to both a V gene segment and a J gene segment. Rearrangements were classified as productive when the CDR3 lacked stop codons and remained in frame with V and J, and all other rearrangements were classified as non-productive. CDR3 was defined according to IMGT convention as the region running from the second conserved V-encoded cysteine to the conserved J-encoded phenylalanine. The earlier analysis of approximately 590 of the donors excluded any sequence lacking an unambiguous match to a single V gene segment. An earlier analysis of a few hundred of the donors called V segments functional above 56.7% productive rearrangements and segregating when the between-donor standard deviation exceeded 5%. A statistical classification framework was built for diagnosing cytomegalovirus status from the catalog of TCR beta chain sequences. In a later analysis, TCR nucleotide sequences were compared against IMGT/GENE-DB human TR gene sequences so that V and J genes could be assigned. In a later analysis, CDR3 sequences and most-parsimonious VDJ recombination scenarios were assigned using the TCRdist pipeline. In a later analysis, each TCR beta chain was defined by its CDR3 amino acid sequence together with its V-gene family, and reads lacking a unique V-gene family were excluded. As a way to deal with suspected cross-contamination and a sequencing artifact, a later analysis dropped 592 nucleotide sequences that were highly shared and had low generation probability. A later analysis calculated a clonal expansion index for each public chain from normalized within-repertoire ranks of inferred template counts. In a later analysis, generation probabilities were computed using a VDJ recombination model fitted to out-of-frame rearrangements, and the results were checked against IGoR. Hypergeometric tests were used in a later analysis to score TCR-TCR, TCR-HLA and TCR-CMV co-occurrence, with a repertoire-size bias correction applied to the TCR pairs. In a later analysis, false discovery rates were estimated by permuting HLA or CMV assignments 20 times. In a later analysis, co-occurring TCRs were grouped with DBSCAN, and TCRdist sequence similarity was added when clustering was performed within HLA-allele-positive subsets. Co-occurrence clustering excluded repertoires with fewer than 30,000 or more than 120,000 public chains, plus five with anomalous nucleotide sharing. Drawn from immuneACCESS, this table holds only the in-frame rearrangements with V and J called that TCRdb kept. Clones are partly lost; checked studies trace under half to an unresolved V gene and leave the rest unexplained. The DNA was the basis for D and trimming; V, J and clone size are from that table. The sample table shows 130,000 or so clones, and approximately 77% are seen once. The ten top clones hold approximately 0.94% of the sample.

Between the V and J ends, shortened by 5 bases and 0 bases respectively, the junction contains 12 bases. The CDR3 holds 14 amino acids from the cysteine to the phenylalanine. Only the CDR3 portion is preserved as DNA: 42 bases, with reading frame beginning at the first base. CDR1 and CDR2 (SGHRS, YFSETQ) derive from the germline V gene. In its sample, this clone was seen once. Its antigen specificity is not known. No much larger clone exists at a distance of one base, and base qualities are not known. The cohort comprised around 690 healthy bone marrow donors. Cohort members were all nominally healthy when sampled, although unrecorded immune exposures were likely present. The donor was CMV seronegative and was included in the group of 352 seronegative cohort members. Each donor provided a peripheral blood sample, and peripheral blood mononuclear cells were used for TCR beta sequencing. The Qiagen DNeasy Blood Extraction Kit was used to extract genomic DNA from the blood cell samples.

This receptor was identified in a woman in her sixties in good health and CMV-seronegative. The sequencing input was PBMCs. In this chain, TRBV5-1 is recombined with TRBJ2-7; TRBD2 is possibly the D segment (5 matching bases). The DNA sequence is given as TGCGCCAGCAGGTCCGGACGGGACTCCTACGAGCAGTACTTC. The translation is CASRSGRDSYEQYF.